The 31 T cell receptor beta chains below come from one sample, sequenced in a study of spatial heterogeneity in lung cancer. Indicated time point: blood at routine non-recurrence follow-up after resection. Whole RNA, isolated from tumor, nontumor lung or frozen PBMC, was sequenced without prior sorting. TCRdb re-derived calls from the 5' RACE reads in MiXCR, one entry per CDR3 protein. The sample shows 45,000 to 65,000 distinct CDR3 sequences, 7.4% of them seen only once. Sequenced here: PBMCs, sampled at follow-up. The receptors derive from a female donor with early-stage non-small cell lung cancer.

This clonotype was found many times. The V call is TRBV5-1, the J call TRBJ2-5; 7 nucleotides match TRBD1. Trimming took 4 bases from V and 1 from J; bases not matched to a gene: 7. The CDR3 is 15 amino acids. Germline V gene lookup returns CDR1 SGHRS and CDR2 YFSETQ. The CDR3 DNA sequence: TGCGCCAGCAGCCGAGACAGGGTGGTCCAAGAGACCCAGTACTTC. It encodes CASSRDRVVQETQYF.

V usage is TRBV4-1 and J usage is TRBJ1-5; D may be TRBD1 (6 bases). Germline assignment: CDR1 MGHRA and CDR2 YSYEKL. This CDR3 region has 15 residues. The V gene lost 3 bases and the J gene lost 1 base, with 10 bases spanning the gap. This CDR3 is CASSQEGTSNQPQHF. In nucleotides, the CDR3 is TGCGCCAGCAGCCAGGAGGGGACAAGCAATCAGCCCCAGCATTTT.

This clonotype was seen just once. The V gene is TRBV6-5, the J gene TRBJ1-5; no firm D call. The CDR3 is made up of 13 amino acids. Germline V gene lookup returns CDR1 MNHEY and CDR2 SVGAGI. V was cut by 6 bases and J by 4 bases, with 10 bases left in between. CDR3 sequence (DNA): TGTGCCAGCAGGTCGGCCAGGAATCAGCCCCAGCATTTT. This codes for CASRSARNQPQHF.

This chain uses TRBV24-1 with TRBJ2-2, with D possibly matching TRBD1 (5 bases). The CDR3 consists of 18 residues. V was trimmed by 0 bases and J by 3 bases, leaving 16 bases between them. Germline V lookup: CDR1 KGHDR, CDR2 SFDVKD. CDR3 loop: CATSDLSGLRGHTGELFF. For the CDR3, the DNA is TGTGCCACCAGTGATTTGTCAGGGCTTCGAGGTCACACCGGGGAGCTGTTTTTT.

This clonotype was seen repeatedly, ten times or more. The CDR3 spells CASSEPGRGPGEQYF. The CDR3 coding sequence is TGTGCCAGCAGTGAACCGGGCAGGGGGCCGGGGGAGCAGTACTTC. The V call is TRBV6-1, the J call TRBJ2-7; TRBD1 matches at 8 bases. The V gene end was trimmed by 2 bases and the J gene end by 7 bases; junction bases not matched to a gene: 10. The CDR3 sequence is 15 residues long. The germline CDR1 and CDR2 sequences are MNHNS and SASEGT.

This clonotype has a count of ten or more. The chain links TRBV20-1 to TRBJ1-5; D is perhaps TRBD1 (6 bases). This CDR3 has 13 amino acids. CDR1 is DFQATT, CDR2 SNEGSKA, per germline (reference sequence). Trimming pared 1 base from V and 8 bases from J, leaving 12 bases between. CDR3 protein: CSARAPPGEPQHF. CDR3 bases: TGCAGTGCTAGAGCACCCCCAGGGGAGCCCCAGCATTTT.

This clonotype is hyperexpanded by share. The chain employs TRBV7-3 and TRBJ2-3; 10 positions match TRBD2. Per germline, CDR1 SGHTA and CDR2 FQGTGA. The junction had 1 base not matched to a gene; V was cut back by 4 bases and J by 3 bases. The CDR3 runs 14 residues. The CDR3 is CASSSGLATDTQYF. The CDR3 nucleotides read TGTGCCAGCAGCTCGGGACTAGCGACAGATACGCAGTATTTT.

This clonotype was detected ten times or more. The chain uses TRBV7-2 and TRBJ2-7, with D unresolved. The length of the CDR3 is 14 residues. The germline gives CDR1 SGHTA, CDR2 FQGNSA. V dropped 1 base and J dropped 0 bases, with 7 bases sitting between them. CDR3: CASSLEPDSYEQYF. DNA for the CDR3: TGTGCCAGCAGCTTAGAGCCAGACTCCTACGAGCAGTACTTC.

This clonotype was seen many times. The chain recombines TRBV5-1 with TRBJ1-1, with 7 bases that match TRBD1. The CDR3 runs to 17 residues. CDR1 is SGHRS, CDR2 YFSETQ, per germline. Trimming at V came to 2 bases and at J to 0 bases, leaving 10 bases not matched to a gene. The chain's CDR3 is CASSFNRGSGVNTEAFF. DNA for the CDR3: TGCGCCAGCAGCTTCAACAGGGGCTCAGGTGTGAACACTGAAGCTTTCTTT.

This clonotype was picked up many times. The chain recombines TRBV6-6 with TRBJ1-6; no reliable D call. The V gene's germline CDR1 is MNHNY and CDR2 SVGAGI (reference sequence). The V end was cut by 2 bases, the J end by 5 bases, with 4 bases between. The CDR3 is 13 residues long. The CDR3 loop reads CASSYRHNSPLHF. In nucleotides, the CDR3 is TGTGCCAGCAGTTACCGTCATAATTCACCCCTCCACTTT.

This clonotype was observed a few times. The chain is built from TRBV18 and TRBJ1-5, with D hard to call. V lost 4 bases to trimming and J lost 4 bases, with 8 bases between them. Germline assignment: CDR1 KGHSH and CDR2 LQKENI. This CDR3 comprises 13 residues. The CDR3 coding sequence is TGTGCCAGCTCACAGAGGGAGAATCAGCCCCAGCATTTT. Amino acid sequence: CASSQRENQPQHF.

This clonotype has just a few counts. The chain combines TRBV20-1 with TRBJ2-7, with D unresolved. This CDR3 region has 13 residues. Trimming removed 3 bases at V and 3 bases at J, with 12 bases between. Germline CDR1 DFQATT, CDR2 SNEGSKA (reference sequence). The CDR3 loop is CSARGRTGYEQYF. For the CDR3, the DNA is TGCAGTGCTAGGGGCAGAACTGGCTACGAGCAGTACTTC.

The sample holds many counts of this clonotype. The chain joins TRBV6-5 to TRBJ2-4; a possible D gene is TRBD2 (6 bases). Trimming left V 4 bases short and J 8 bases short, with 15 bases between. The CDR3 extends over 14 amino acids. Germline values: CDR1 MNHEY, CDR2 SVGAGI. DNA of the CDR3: TGTGCCAGCAGTTTTTACGGAGGGAAGGACATTCAGTACTTC. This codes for CASSFYGGKDIQYF.

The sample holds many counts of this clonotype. The CDR3 bases are TGCAGTGCCCCGGGACGGGGGAACACTGAAGCTTTCTTT. Its translation is CSAPGRGNTEAFF. The J gene is TRBJ1-1, the V gene TRBV20-1, with TRBD1 as a possible D gene (5 bases). V was clipped by 6 bases and J by 1 base, with 12 bases between them. This CDR3 contains 13 residues. In germline, CDR1 is DFQATT, CDR2 SNEGSKA (reference sequence).

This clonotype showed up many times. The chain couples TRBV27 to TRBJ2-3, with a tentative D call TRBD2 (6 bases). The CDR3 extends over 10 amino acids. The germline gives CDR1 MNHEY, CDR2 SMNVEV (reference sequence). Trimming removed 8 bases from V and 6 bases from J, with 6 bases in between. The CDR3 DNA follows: TGTGCCAGCGGGAGGGATACGCAGTATTTT. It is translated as CASGRDTQYF.

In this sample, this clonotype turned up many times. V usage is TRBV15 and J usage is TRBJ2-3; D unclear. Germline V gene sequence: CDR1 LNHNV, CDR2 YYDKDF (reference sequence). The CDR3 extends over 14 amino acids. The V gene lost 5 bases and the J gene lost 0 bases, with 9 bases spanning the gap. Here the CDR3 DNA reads TGTGCCACCAGCGTGACTCTTAGCACAGATACGCAGTATTTT. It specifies CATSVTLSTDTQYF.

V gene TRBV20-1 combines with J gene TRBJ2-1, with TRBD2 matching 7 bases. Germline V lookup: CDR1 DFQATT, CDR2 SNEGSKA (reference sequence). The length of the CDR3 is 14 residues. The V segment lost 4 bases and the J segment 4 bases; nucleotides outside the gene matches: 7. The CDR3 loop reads CSANRDYPYNEQFF. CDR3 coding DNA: TGCAGTGCTAACCGGGACTACCCTTACAATGAGCAGTTCTTC.

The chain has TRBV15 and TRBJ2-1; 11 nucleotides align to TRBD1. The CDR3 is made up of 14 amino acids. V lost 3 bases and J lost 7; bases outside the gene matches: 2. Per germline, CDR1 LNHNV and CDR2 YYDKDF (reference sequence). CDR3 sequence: CATSRWDRGNEQFF. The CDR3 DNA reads TGTGCCACCAGCAGGTGGGACAGGGGGAATGAGCAGTTCTTC. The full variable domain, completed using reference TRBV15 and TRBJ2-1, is DAMVIQNPRYQVTQFGKPVTLSCSQTLNHNVMYWYQQKSSQAPKLLFHYYDKDFNNEADTPDNFQSRRPNTSFCFLDIRSPGLGDTAMYLCATSRWDRGNEQFFGPGTRLTVL.

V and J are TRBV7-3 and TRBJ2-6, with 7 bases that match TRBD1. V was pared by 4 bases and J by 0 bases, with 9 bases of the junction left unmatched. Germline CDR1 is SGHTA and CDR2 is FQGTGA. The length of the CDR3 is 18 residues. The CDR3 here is CASSSYRGVYSGANVLTF. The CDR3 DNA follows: TGTGCCAGCAGCTCCTACAGGGGTGTTTACTCTGGGGCCAACGTCCTGACTTTC. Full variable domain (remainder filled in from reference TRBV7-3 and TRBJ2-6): GAGVSQTPSNKVTEKGKYVELRCDPISGHTALYWYRQSLGQGPEFLIYFQGTGAADDSGLPNDRFFAVRPEGSVSTLKIQRTERGDSAVYLCASSSYRGVYSGANVLTFGAGSRLTVL.

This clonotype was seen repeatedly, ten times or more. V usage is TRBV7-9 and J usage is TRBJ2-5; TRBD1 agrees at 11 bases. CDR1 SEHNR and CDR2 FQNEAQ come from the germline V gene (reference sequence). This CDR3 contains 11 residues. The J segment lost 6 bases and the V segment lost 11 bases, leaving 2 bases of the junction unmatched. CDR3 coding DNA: TGTGCCGGGACAGGGGGAAAGACCCAGTACTTC. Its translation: CAGTGGKTQYF.

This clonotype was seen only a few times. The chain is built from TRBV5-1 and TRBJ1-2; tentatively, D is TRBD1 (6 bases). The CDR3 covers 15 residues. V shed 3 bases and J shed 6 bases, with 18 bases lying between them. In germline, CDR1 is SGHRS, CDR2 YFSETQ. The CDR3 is CASSSENRVSDGYTF. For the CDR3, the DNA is TGCGCCAGCAGCTCCGAGAACAGGGTATCGGATGGCTACACCTTC.

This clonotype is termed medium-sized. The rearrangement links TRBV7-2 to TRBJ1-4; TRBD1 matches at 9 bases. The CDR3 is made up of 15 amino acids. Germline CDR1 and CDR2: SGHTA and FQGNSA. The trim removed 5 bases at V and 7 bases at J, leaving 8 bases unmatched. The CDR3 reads CASSPPGTGSEKLFF. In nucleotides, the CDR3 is TGTGCCAGCAGCCCACCAGGGACAGGGAGTGAAAAACTGTTTTTT.

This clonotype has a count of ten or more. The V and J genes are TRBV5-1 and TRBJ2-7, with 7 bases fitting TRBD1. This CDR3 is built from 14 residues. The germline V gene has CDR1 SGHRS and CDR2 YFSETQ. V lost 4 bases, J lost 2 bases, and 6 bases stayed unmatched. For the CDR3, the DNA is TGCGCCAGCAGCCCCGGGACAGATGCCTACGAGCAGTACTTC. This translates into CASSPGTDAYEQYF.

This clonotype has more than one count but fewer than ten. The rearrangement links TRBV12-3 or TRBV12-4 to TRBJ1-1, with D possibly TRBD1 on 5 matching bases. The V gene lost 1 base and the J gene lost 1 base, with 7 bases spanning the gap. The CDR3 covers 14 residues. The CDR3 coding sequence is TGTGCCAGCAGTTTAGGTGGACAGAACACTGAAGCTTTCTTT. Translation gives CASSLGGQNTEAFF.

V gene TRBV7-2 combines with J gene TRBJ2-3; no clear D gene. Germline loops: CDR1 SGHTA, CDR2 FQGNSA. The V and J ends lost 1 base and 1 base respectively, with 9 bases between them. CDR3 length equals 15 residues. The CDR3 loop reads CASSLVAVGTDTQYF. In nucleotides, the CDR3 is TGTGCCAGCAGCTTAGTGGCAGTAGGCACAGATACGCAGTATTTT.

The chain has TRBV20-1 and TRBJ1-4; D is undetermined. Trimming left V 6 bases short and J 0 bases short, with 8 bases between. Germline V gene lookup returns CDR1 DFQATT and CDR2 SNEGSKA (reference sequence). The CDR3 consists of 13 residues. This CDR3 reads CSATRPTNEKLFF. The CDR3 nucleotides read TGCAGTGCCACGCGACCAACTAATGAAAAACTGTTTTTT.

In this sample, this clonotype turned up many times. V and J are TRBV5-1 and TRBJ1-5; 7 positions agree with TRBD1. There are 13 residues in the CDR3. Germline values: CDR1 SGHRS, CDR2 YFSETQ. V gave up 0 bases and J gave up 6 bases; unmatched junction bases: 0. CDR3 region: CASSLEGAQPQHF. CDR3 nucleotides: TGCGCCAGCAGCTTGGAGGGGGCTCAGCCCCAGCATTTT.

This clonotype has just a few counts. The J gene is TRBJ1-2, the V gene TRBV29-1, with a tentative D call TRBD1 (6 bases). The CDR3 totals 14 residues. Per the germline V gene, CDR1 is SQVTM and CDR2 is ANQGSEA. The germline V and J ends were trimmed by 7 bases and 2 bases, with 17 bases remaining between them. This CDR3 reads CSALGTPPNYGYTF. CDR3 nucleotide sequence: TGCAGCGCCCTTGGGACACCCCCCAACTATGGCTACACCTTC.

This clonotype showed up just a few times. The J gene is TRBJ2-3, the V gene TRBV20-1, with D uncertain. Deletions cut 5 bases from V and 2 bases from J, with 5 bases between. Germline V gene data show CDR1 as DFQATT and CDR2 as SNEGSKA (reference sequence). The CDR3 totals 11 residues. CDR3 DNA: TGCAGTGCTTCCTTCACAGATACGCAGTATTTT. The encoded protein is CSASFTDTQYF.

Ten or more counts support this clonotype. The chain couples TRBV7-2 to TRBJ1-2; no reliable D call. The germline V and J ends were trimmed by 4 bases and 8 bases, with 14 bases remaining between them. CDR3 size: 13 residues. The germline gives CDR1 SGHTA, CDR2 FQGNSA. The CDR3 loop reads CASSSSLSWGYTF. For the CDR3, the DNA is TGTGCCAGCAGCTCTTCGCTCTCCTGGGGCTACACCTTC.

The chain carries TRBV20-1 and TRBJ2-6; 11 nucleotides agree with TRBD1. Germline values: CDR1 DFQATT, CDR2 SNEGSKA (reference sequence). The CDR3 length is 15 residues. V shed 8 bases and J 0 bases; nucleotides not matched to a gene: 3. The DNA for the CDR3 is TGCAGTACGGACAGGGGGCCCTCTGGGGCCAACGTCCTGACTTTC. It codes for CSTDRGPSGANVLTF.